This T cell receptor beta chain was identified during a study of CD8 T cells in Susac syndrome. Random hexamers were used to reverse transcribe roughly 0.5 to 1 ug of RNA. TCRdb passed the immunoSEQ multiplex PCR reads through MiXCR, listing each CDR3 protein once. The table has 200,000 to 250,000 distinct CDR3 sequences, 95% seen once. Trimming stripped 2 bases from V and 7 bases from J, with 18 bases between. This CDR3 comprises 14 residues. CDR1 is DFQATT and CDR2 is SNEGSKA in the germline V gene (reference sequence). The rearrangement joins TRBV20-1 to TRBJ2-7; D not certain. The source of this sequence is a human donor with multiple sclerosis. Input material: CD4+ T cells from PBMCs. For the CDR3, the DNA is TGCAGTGCTAGAAAATCGGACCGATTCCAGGAGCAGTACTTC. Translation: CSARKSDRFQEQYF.